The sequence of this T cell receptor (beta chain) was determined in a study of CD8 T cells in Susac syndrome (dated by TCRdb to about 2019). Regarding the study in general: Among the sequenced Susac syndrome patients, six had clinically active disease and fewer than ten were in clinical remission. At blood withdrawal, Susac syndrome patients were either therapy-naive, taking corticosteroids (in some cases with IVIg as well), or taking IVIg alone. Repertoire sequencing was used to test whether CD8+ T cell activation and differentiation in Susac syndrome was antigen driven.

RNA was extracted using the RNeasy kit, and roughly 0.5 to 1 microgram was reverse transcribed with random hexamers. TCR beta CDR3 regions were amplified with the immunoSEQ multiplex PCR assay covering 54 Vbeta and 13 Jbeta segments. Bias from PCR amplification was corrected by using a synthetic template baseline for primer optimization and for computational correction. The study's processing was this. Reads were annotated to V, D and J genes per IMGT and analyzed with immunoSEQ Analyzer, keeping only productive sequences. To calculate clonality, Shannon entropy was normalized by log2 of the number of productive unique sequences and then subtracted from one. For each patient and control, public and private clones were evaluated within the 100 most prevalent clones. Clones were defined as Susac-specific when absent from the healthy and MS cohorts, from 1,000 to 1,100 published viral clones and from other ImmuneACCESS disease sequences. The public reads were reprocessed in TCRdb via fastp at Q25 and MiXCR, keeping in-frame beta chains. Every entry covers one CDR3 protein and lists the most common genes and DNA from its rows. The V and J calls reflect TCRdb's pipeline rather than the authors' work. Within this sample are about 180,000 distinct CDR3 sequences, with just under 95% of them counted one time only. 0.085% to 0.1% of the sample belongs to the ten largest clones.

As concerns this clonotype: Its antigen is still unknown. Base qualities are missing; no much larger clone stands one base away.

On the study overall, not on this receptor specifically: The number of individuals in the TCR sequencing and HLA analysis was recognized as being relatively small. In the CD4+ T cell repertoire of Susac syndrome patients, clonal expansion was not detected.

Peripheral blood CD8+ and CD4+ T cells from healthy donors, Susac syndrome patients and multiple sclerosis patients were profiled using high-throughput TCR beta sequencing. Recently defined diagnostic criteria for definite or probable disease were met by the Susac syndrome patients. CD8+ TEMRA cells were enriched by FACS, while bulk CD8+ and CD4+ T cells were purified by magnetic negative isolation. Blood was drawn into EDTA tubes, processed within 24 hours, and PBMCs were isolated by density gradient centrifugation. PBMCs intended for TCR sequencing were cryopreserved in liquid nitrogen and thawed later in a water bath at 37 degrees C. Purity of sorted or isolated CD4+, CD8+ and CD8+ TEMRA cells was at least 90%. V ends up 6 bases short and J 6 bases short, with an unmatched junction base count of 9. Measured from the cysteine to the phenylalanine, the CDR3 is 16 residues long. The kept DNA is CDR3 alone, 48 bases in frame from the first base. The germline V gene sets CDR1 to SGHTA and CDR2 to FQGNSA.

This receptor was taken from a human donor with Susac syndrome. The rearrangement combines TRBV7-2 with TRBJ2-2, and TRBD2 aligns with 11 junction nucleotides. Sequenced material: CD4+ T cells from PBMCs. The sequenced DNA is TGTGCCAGCAGGCTCTGGCTACTAGCGGGGGCCGGGGAGCTGTTTTTT. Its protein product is CASRLWLLAGAGELFF.